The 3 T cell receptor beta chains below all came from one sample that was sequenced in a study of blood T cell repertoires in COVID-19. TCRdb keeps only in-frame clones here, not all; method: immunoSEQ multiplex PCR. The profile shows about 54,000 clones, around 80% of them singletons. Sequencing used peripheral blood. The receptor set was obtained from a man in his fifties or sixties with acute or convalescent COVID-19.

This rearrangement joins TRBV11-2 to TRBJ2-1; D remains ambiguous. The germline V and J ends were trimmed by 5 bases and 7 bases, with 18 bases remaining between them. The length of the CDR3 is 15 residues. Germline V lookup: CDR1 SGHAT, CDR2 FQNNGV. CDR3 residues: CASSPGRRLTNEQFF. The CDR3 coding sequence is TGTGCCAGCAGCCCCGGCCGGCGGCTTACAAATGAGCAGTTCTTC.

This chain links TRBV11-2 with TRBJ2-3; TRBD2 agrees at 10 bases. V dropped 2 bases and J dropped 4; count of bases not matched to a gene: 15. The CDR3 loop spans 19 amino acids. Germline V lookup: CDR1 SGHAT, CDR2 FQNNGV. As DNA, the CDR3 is TGTGCCAGCAGCTTAATAGGGTTGGCTAGCGGGGGTAACGCAGATACGCAGTATTTT. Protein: CASSLIGLASGGNADTQYF. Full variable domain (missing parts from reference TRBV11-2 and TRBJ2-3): EAGVAQSPRYKIIEKRQSVAFWCNPISGHATLYWYQQILGQGPKLLIQFQNNGVVDDSQLPKDRFSAERLKGVDSTLKIQPAKLEDSAVYLCASSLIGLASGGNADTQYFGPGTRLTVL.

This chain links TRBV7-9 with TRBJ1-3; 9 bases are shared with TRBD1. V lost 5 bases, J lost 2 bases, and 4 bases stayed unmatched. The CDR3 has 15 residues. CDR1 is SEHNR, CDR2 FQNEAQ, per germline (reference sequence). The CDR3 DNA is TGTGCCAGCAGCCACGACAGGGGGGCTGGAAACACCATATATTTT. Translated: CASSHDRGAGNTIYF.